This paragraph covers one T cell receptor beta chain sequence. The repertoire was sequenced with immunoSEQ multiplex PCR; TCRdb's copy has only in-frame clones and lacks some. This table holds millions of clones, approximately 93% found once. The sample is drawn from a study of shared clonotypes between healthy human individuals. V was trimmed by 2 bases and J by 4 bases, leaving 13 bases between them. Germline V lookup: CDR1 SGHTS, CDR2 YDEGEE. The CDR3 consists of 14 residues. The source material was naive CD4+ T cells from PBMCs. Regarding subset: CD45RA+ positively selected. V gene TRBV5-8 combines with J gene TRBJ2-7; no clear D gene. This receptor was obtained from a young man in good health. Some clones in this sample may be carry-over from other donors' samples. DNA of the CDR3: TGTGCCAGCAGCTTTTCTGTAGGGTCTTACGAGCAGTACTTC. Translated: CASSFSVGSYEQYF.